The rows below give T cell receptor beta chains drawn from one sample of a study of glioma-infiltrating T cells. TCRdb called the multiplex PCR reads again in MiXCR, with one record for every CDR3 protein. The data hold under 200,000 distinct CDR3 sequences, with about 47% observed a single time. The specimen sequenced was glioma tissue, nonneoplastic brain tissue, or PBMCs (not recorded which). These receptors were collected from a human donor with low-grade glioma or glioblastoma, undergoing nonglioma brain surgery, or in good health (not recorded which). The CDR3 runs from the conserved cysteine through the conserved F or W. A D gene is named only where the DNA matches it firmly. Clone size is not always given. Where it is, it says once, few, many or a class for expanded clones.

clone_size	d_call	j_call	v_call	cdr3_nt	cdr3_aa
NA	NA	TRBJ1-6	TRBV14	TGTGCCAGCAGCCAAAGGAGTATGGCAGGGGAGTACGGAGGGCCCCTCCACTTT	CASSQRSMAGEYGGPLHF
NA	TRBD1	TRBJ2-1	TRBV10-3	TGTGCCATCAGTTCCGGACAGGGCCCCTACAATGAGCAGTTCTTC	CAISSGQGPYNEQFF
few	NA	TRBJ1-6	TRBV4-1	TGCGCCAGCAGGGGCGGTCCACCTCTAACCCTCCACTTT	CASRGGPPLTLHF
many	NA	TRBJ2-5	TRBV20-1	TGCAGTGCTAGAATGGGACCCACCCAGTACTTC	CSARMGPTQYF
NA	NA	TRBJ2-2	TRBV5-1	TGCGCCAGCAGCCCCGGGTATTCAGGAACCGGGGAGCTGTTTTTT	CASSPGYSGTGELFF
few	NA	TRBJ2-1	TRBV19	TGTGCCAGTAGTATGGAGGGGGGGAGCTCCTACAATGAGCAGTTCTTC	CASSMEGGSSYNEQFF
few	NA	TRBJ2-1	TRBV20-1	TGCAGTGGAAGGGTCCAAGGCGGCCCCAGCTCCTACAATGAGCAGTTCTTC	CSGRVQGGPSSYNEQFF
many	NA	TRBJ2-1	TRBV27	TGTGCCAGCAGTTTCATTGCACTTAGCTCCTACAATGAGCAGTTCTTC	CASSFIALSSYNEQFF
few	TRBD2	TRBJ2-2	TRBV29-1	TGCAGCGTTGTTTTGGGACTAGCGAGCGGGGAGCTGTTTTTT	CSVVLGLASGELFF
NA	TRBD2	TRBJ2-1	TRBV28	TGTGCCAGAAGATTACGGGGACTAGCGAATGAGCAGTTATTC	CARRLRGLANEQLF
many	NA	TRBJ1-2	TRBV6-2/TRBV6-3	TGTGCCAGCAGTTACGATGCCAGGAACTCTAACTATGGCTACACCTTC	CASSYDARNSNYGYTF
many	TRBD2	TRBJ2-7	TRBV7-9	TGTGCCAGCAGCTCCCTAGCGGGAAGCTCCTACGAGCAGTACTTC	CASSSLAGSSYEQYF
few	NA	TRBJ2-3	TRBV24-1	TGTGCCACCAGTACAGGCCCTTCCAGCACAGATACGCAGTATTTT	CATSTGPSSTDTQYF
NA	NA	TRBJ1-4	TRBV14	TGTGCCAGCAGCCAAATGTCAGGTTCTCGTAATGAAAAACTGTTTTTT	CASSQMSGSRNEKLFF
many	NA	TRBJ2-1	TRBV18	TGTGCCAGCTCAGAGGTTGGGGGGCATGAGCAGTTCTTC	CASSEVGGHEQFF
many	NA	TRBJ1-2	TRBV3-1	TGTGCCAGCAGCCAAGTCTCACCGGGACTTTGGAAACGGGTCTATGGCTACACCTTC	CASSQVSPGLWKRVYGYTF
many	TRBD1	TRBJ1-1	TRBV25-1	TGTGCCAGCAGTGGAACAGGGGTGCCTGAAGCTTTCTTT	CASSGTGVPEAFF
many	NA	TRBJ2-1	TRBV15	TGTGCCACCAATTTAGGGGGGAGCTCCTACAATGAGCAGTTCTTC	CATNLGGSSYNEQFF
many	TRBD1	TRBJ2-5	TRBV28	TGTGCCAGCAGCCAGACAGGGGGCTTGGAGACCCAGTACTTC	CASSQTGGLETQYF
NA	NA	TRBJ1-1	TRBV5-4	TGTGCCAGCAGCTTAGAACGGAGAGCGAACACTGAAGCTTTCTTT	CASSLERRANTEAFF
many	NA	TRBJ1-1	TRBV20-1	TGCAGTGCTAGTCTTTTGATAACTGAAGCTTTCTTT	CSASLLITEAFF
NA	TRBD2	TRBJ2-1	TRBV6-4	TGTGCCAGCAGTGACGGACCATTAGCTAGCGGGAGTTCCTACAATGAGCAGTTCTTC	CASSDGPLASGSSYNEQFF